The clone carrying this T cell receptor (beta chain) was recorded once. This sample was included in a study of blood T cell repertoires in COVID-19. Study as a whole: Sources were T cells, B-cell-depleted T cells, or PBMCs; the material itself was cDNA or gDNA.

Original handling: Amplified reference gene primers provided the basis for estimating nucleated cell counts. Only in-frame clones appear in the TCRdb table, and some are missing; sequencing was by immunoSEQ multiplex PCR. V, J and clone size are taken as reported in that table, and D and trimming were inferred from the DNA itself. Counted here are roughly 59,000 clones, more than 60% occurring once; the ten biggest clones make up about 8.9%. V was pared by 1 base and J by 6 bases, with 19 bases between. This CDR3 has 16 amino acids. Germline CDR1 and CDR2: SGHDN and FVKESK. The receptor was derived from a human donor in a cohort sampled during active COVID-19. This rearrangement joins TRBV14 to TRBJ2-7, with D possibly being TRBD1 (8 bases). Material for sequencing was peripheral blood. The CDR3 DNA reads as TGTGCCAGCAGCCAAGGAGACAGGGGAGGGTCGGGCGAGCAGTACTTC. Amino acid sequence: CASSQGDRGGSGEQYF.